The clone carrying this T cell receptor beta chain has just a few counts. The sample comes from a study of regulatory T cells in long-lasting Graves disease. Time point noted: newly diagnosed GD, antithyroid drugs for less than 3 months. PBMC-extracted RNA yielded the TCR library. Germline assignment: CDR1 SGHDT and CDR2 YYEEEE. The length of the CDR3 is 16 residues. The V and J ends lost 2 bases and 0 bases respectively, with 9 bases between them. Sequencing libraries for TCR beta were prepared with iRepertoire HTBI primers and Arm-PCR of CDR3 regions. Original methodology: Identification yielded around 58 TRBV and more than 12 TRBJ segments across samples. Via MiXCR, TCRdb re-called the multiplex PCR reads, giving one row per CDR3 protein. These V and J calls originate from TCRdb's pipeline instead of the authors' own analysis. This sample carries hundreds of thousands of distinct CDR3 sequences, approximately 16% of them seen once, and the ten largest clones take approximately 25%.

The sample was also linked to a second study, of T cells in Graves' hyperthyroidism and ophthalmopathy. That report adds: Initially, a first-round RT-PCR of the TCR CDR3 employed the HTBI primer set. Ophthalmopathy stood apart from stable hyperthyroidism in a 13 V-J model. Ophthalmopathy was model-predicted a median about 6 months pre-onset.

The material was peripheral blood mononuclear cells (PBMCs), obtained at new diagnosis, from a patient treated with antithyroid drugs. The receptor was derived from a woman aged 35 to 60 with Graves disease. This chain joins TRBV5-6 and TRBJ2-6; maybe TRBD2 (5 bases). In DNA, the CDR3 is TGTGCCAGCAGCTTACGCCGGGACTCTGGGGCCAACGTCCTGACTTTC. Residues: CASSLRRDSGANVLTF.